Below are 22 T cell receptor beta chains sequenced from a single sample in a study of T-cell memory formation after mild COVID-19. MiXCR, run by TCRdb on the 5' RACE reads, gives a single entry per CDR3 protein. The table records nearly 110,000 distinct CDR3 sequences, around 12% of them present only once. The sequencing sample was made of PBMCs or a T cell subset sorted from them (not recorded which). The receptors stem from an adult woman who had mild COVID-19 (a few samples of this study predate the infection). Cell type and time point are not known.

CDR3 bases: TGTGCCAGCAGTTACTCTCCCCGGTACAGCGCTAACTATGGCTACACCTTC. Its protein product is CASSYSPRYSANYGYTF. The chain has TRBV6-5 and TRBJ1-2; D gene unclear. The CDR3 is 17 residues long. The V gene's germline CDR1 is MNHEY and CDR2 SVGAGI. The V end lost 0 bases, the J end lost 0 bases, and 14 bases lay between the germline ends.

The rearrangement joins TRBV6-1 to TRBJ1-4; a possible D gene is TRBD1 (5 bases). The CDR3 has 14 residues. Per the germline V gene, CDR1 is MNHNS and CDR2 is SASEGT. Trimming shortened V by 2 bases and J by 8 bases, and 12 bases separated the two germline ends. This chain's CDR3 is CASSEIGRAEKLFF. In DNA, the CDR3 is TGTGCCAGCAGTGAAATCGGCAGGGCGGAAAAACTGTTTTTT.

The chain combines TRBV29-1 with TRBJ2-7; TRBD1 matches 7 bases. The CDR3 extends over 11 amino acids. J was trimmed by 3 bases and V by 5 bases; bases with no gene match: 1. Germline CDR1 SQVTM, CDR2 ANQGSEA. CDR3: CSVRDSYEQYF. The CDR3 DNA reads TGCAGCGTTCGGGACAGCTACGAGCAGTACTTC.

V gene TRBV19 combines with J gene TRBJ1-6; D gene ambiguous. This CDR3 contains 15 residues. V was cut by 3 bases and J by 10 bases, with 16 bases left in between. The germline V gene has CDR1 LNHDA and CDR2 SQIVND (reference sequence). The CDR3: CASSMVGVSGSPLHF. CDR3 in DNA: TGTGCCAGTAGTATGGTTGGGGTTTCAGGATCACCCCTCCACTTT.

The CDR3 bases are TGTGCCACCAGTGATTTGCCTGTACTAGGGGAGACGTTCGAGACCCAGTACTTC. Protein product: CATSDLPVLGETFETQYF. The chain couples TRBV24-1 to TRBJ2-5, with D perhaps TRBD1 or TRBD2 (5 bases each). Germline V lookup: CDR1 KGHDR, CDR2 SFDVKD. The CDR3 loop spans 18 amino acids. V gave up 0 bases and J gave up 5 bases, with 21 bases separating them.

This clonotype was detected a few times. This chain links TRBV5-1 with TRBJ2-7; TRBD2 aligns across 10 bases. CDR3 length equals 15 residues. The ends lost 4 bases at V and 0 bases at J; junction bases unmatched: 4. In germline, CDR1 is SGHRS, CDR2 YFSETQ. For the CDR3, the DNA is TGCGCCAGCAGCCCACTAGCGGGGACCTCCTACGAGCAGTACTTC. Protein: CASSPLAGTSYEQYF.

This sequence joins TRBV4-1 and TRBJ1-1; perhaps TRBD1 as D (5 bases). The CDR3 consists of 15 residues. Germline V gene lookup returns CDR1 MGHRA and CDR2 YSYEKL. V lost 4 bases and J 5 bases, leaving 17 bases between the germline ends. The CDR3 loop reads CASSLGTGVETEAFF. The CDR3 nucleotides are TGCGCCAGCAGCCTGGGTACAGGCGTAGAGACTGAAGCTTTCTTT.

This clonotype turned up a few times. The V and J genes are TRBV5-6 and TRBJ2-5; D is possibly TRBD1 or TRBD2 (5 bases each). This CDR3 is built from 13 residues. CDR1 is SGHDT and CDR2 is YYEEEE in the germline V gene. Between the trimmed V and J ends, which lost 4 bases and 3 bases, there was a span of 10 bases. CDR3 amino acids: CASSPGTEETQYF. CDR3 nucleotide sequence: TGTGCCAGCAGCCCCGGGACCGAAGAGACCCAGTACTTC.

This clonotype was detected a few times. The genes are TRBV5-5 and TRBJ2-7; the match to TRBD1 covers 9 bases. The CDR3 loop spans 15 amino acids. The V segment lost 3 bases and the J segment 5 bases; nucleotides outside the gene matches: 9. Per germline, CDR1 SGHKS and CDR2 YYEKEE (reference sequence). CDR3 in amino acids: CASSSGTGSWDEQYF. In DNA, the CDR3 is TGTGCCAGCAGCTCCGGGACAGGGTCGTGGGACGAGCAGTACTTC.

This clonotype has just a few counts. This sequence joins TRBV5-1 and TRBJ2-7; 11 bases align to TRBD1. This CDR3 spans 14 amino acids. CDR1 SGHRS and CDR2 YFSETQ come from the germline V gene. V trimming: 4 bases; J trimming: 5 bases; junction bases outside the gene matches: 5. The CDR3 loop reads CASSPDRGRNEQYF. The DNA for the CDR3 is TGCGCCAGCAGCCCGGACAGGGGGCGGAACGAGCAGTACTTC. Variable domain in full (rest from reference TRBV5-1 and TRBJ2-7): KAGVTQTPRYLIKTRGQQVTLSCSPISGHRSVSWYQQTPGQGLQFLFEYFSETQRNKGNFPGRFSGRQFSNSRSEMNVSTLELGDSALYLCASSPDRGRNEQYFGPGTRLTVT.

The rearrangement links TRBV27 to TRBJ2-7; tentatively, D is TRBD2 (5 bases). The CDR3 has 12 residues. V lost 3 bases to trimming and J lost 5 bases, with 8 bases between them. Germline lookup yields CDR1 MNHEY and CDR2 SMNVEV (reference sequence). CDR3 residues: CASSFRGNEQYF. The CDR3 region has the DNA TGTGCCAGCAGTTTCCGGGGTAACGAGCAGTACTTC.

J is TRBJ2-3 and V is TRBV3-1; possibly TRBD2 for D (6 bases). From germline, CDR1 is LGHDT and CDR2 YNNKEL (reference sequence). The CDR3 spans 15 residues. V was clipped by 4 bases and J by 2 bases, with 13 bases between them. Here the CDR3 reads CASSRKDYITDTQYF. The CDR3 DNA reads TGTGCCAGCAGCCGAAAGGACTATATCACAGATACGCAGTATTTT.

V and J are TRBV20-1 and TRBJ1-5; D is unresolved. The CDR3 totals 14 residues. CDR1 is DFQATT, CDR2 SNEGSKA, per germline (reference sequence). Deletions cut 0 bases from V and 3 bases from J, with 9 bases between. CDR3 amino acids: CSARDTAPNQPQHF. DNA of the CDR3: TGCAGTGCTAGAGATACAGCGCCCAATCAGCCCCAGCATTTT.

This clonotype was counted only a few times. V is TRBV3-1 and J is TRBJ2-1; 9 bases match TRBD1. This CDR3 is built from 16 residues. V lost 1 base to trimming and J lost 8 bases; unmatched junction nucleotides: 9. The germline V gene encodes CDR1 LGHDT and CDR2 YNNKEL (reference sequence). CDR3 DNA: TGTGCCAGCAGCCAAGTTCGGGACAGGGAGGGCGATGAGCAGTTCTTC. Its translation is CASSQVRDREGDEQFF.

The table lists this clonotype with a few counts. This chain uses TRBV4-1 with TRBJ2-5; TRBD2 might be the D (5 bases). Between the trimmed V and J ends, which lost 1 base and 1 base, there was a span of 13 bases. This CDR3 is built from 16 residues. CDR1 is MGHRA, CDR2 YSYEKL, per germline. The CDR3 region is CASSQGEGTFQETQYF. CDR3 nucleotide sequence: TGCGCCAGCAGCCAAGGTGAGGGAACTTTCCAAGAGACCCAGTACTTC.

In its sample, this clonotype was seen many times. The V gene is TRBV5-1, the J gene TRBJ2-3, with 15 bases aligning to TRBD2. Germline V gives CDR1 SGHRS, CDR2 YFSETQ. Trimming cost V 3 bases and J 7 bases; bases outside gene matches: 9. This CDR3 region has 17 residues. This CDR3 is CASSWTSGGAGMNTQYF. The CDR3 DNA follows: TGCGCCAGCAGCTGGACTAGCGGGGGGGCAGGAATGAATACGCAGTATTTT.

Many counts were recorded for this clonotype. The J gene is TRBJ2-1, the V gene TRBV6-2 or TRBV6-3; D is ambiguous. Germline V gene sequence: CDR1 MNHEY, CDR2 SVGEGT. The ends were cut back, 0 bases at V and 0 bases at J, with 3 bases in the middle. The CDR3 covers 14 residues. DNA of the CDR3: TGTGCCAGCAGTTACTCGAGCTCCTACAATGAGCAGTTCTTC. Protein product: CASSYSSSYNEQFF.

This clonotype was found once. This sequence joins TRBV14 and TRBJ1-5, with D possibly TRBD1 on 6 matching bases. Germline V gene lookup returns CDR1 SGHDN and CDR2 FVKESK. The V end was cut by 1 base, the J end by 2 bases, with 9 bases between. CDR3 size: 15 residues. The DNA of the CDR3 is TGTGCCAGCAGCCAAGCCCAGGGGTGCAATCAGCCCCAGCATTTT. Amino acids: CASSQAQGCNQPQHF.

The rearrangement links TRBV6-5 to TRBJ2-7; possibly TRBD1 or TRBD2 for D (5 bases each). The length of the CDR3 is 14 residues. Trimming took 6 bases from V and 6 from J, leaving 18 bases between them. Germline loops: CDR1 MNHEY, CDR2 SVGAGI. CDR3 sequence: CASRPPGRISEQYF. The CDR3 bases are TGTGCCAGCAGACCCCCGGGACGAATTAGCGAGCAGTACTTC.

The genes are TRBV20-1 and TRBJ2-1; TRBD2 is a possible D gene (6 bases). CDR1 and CDR2 (germline): DFQATT, SNEGSKA (reference sequence). The CDR3 contains 13 residues. Trimming removed 0 bases from V and 5 bases from J, with 8 bases in between. The DNA for the CDR3 is TGCAGTGCTAGAGAGTGGGGGGACAATGAGCAGTTCTTC. It codes for CSAREWGDNEQFF.

V gene TRBV12-3 or TRBV12-4 combines with J gene TRBJ2-5, with a possible D match to TRBD1 (6 bases). Trimming removed 6 bases at V and 1 base at J, with 15 bases between. CDR3 length equals 15 residues. The CDR3 here is CASRSSTGPQETQYF. CDR3 coding DNA: TGTGCCAGCAGATCCTCAACAGGGCCCCAAGAGACCCAGTACTTC.

The chain links TRBV6-1 to TRBJ2-2; D remains unclear. Trimming removed 3 bases from V and 3 bases from J, with 11 bases in between. CDR1 MNHNS and CDR2 SASEGT come from the germline V gene. The CDR3 is made up of 15 amino acids. CDR3 sequence (DNA): TGTGCCAGCAGTGAGTTCCCGACTGACACCGGGGAGCTGTTTTTT. As protein: CASSEFPTDTGELFF.